The clone carrying this TCR beta chain was seen a handful of times. Sequencing was performed with immunoSEQ multiplex PCR; in TCRdb, only in-frame clones are kept and a portion is missing. The table has 70,000 to 95,000 clones, 94% seen once. This sample was taken from a study of T cell changes during pregnancy in multiple sclerosis. The source was peripheral blood, collected in the third trimester of pregnancy. The sequence was obtained from a female donor with multiple sclerosis, enrolled in a pregnancy study.

CDR3: CASSFAGTSGGYEQYF. CDR3 in DNA: TGTGCCAGCAGCTTTGCCGGGACTAGCGGGGGTTACGAGCAGTACTTC. This rearrangement joins TRBV7-9 to TRBJ2-7; TRBD2 matches 14 bases. Germline-derived CDR1 and CDR2 are SEHNR and FQNEAQ (reference sequence). Trimming cost V 3 bases and J 4 bases; bases outside gene matches: 5. The CDR3 sequence is 16 residues long.